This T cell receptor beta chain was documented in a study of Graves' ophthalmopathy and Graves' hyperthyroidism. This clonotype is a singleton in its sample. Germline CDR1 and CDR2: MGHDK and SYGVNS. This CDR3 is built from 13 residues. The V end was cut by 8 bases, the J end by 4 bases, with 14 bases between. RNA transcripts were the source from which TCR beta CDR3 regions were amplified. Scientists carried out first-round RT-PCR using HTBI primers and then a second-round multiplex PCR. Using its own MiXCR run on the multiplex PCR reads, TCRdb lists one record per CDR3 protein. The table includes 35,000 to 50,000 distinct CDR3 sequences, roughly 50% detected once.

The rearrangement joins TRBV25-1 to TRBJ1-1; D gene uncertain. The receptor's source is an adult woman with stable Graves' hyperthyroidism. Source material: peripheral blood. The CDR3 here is CASVGGLGTEAFF. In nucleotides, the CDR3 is TGTGCCAGCGTTGGAGGGCTAGGCACTGAAGCTTTCTTT.